Following are 21 T cell receptor beta chains from one sample sequenced in a study of neurological immune-mediated disorders. A single record per CDR3 protein comes from TCRdb applying MiXCR to the 5' RACE reads. This sample has tens of thousands of distinct CDR3 sequences, with 3% to 4.5% found just once. Specimen: PBMCs. The receptor source for this set is a woman aged 50 to 65 with multiple sclerosis.

The table lists this clonotype with many counts. The CDR3 protein is CASSLGLRSRELFF. For the CDR3, the DNA is TGTGCCAGCAGCTTAGGGTTAAGAAGCCGGGAGCTGTTTTTT. The J gene is TRBJ2-2, the V gene TRBV7-2; D gene unclear. V was cut by 1 base and J by 9 bases, with 12 bases left in between. CDR3 length: 14 amino acids. The germline gives CDR1 SGHTA, CDR2 FQGNSA. Full variable domain (remainder filled in from reference TRBV7-2 and TRBJ2-2): GAGVSQSPSNKVTEKGKDVELRCDPISGHTALYWYRQSLGQGLEFLIYFQGNSAPDKSGLPSDRFSAERTGGSVSTLTIQRTQQEDSAVYLCASSLGLRSRELFFGEGSRLTVL.

The table lists this clonotype with a few counts. The CDR3 nucleotides are TGCAGTGCTGCCCGGGGACCCCATGGCTACACCTTC. Translation: CSAARGPHGYTF. V gene TRBV20-1 combines with J gene TRBJ1-2, with D maybe TRBD1 (5 bases). This CDR3 has 12 residues. Germline V CDR1 and CDR2: DFQATT, SNEGSKA (reference sequence). Trimming took off 5 bases at V and 6 bases at J, with 13 bases between the two ends.

The CDR3 DNA reads as TGTGCCAGCAGTTATTTGAGACAGTTCGACGAGCAGTACTTC. Translation gives CASSYLRQFDEQYF. V is TRBV6-2 or TRBV6-3 and J is TRBJ2-7; D is possibly TRBD1 (5 bases). The CDR3 runs 14 residues. CDR1 is MNHEY and CDR2 is SVGEGT in the germline V gene. Deletions cut 3 bases from V and 5 bases from J, with 14 bases between.

This clonotype was seen ten or more times. The chain joins TRBV20-1 to TRBJ2-1; 13 bases are a match to TRBD2. CDR1 DFQATT and CDR2 SNEGSKA come from the germline V gene (reference sequence). This CDR3 is 19 amino acids long. Germline trimming cut 2 bases from V and 6 bases from J; bases unmatched to any gene: 16. Here the CDR3 DNA reads TGCAGTGCTAGACCACTAGCGGGGGGGCTCAATAAGTTTTTCAATGAGCAGTTCTTC. This sequence encodes CSARPLAGGLNKFFNEQFF.

This clonotype was picked up many times. This sequence joins TRBV21-1 and TRBJ2-7; the DNA was not used to check the table's D call, TRBD1. TRBV21-1 is a documented pseudogene. The CDR3 extends over 15 amino acids. The CDR3 region has the DNA TGTGCCAGCAGCACCCTGGGACAGGGAGTCTACGAGCAGTACTTC. This sequence encodes CASSTLGQGVYEQYF.

This clonotype was counted many times. The CDR3 loop reads CSAALAVLNTGELFF. The CDR3 DNA sequence: TGCAGTGCCGCCCTAGCCGTTCTAAACACCGGGGAGCTGTTTTTT. The genes are TRBV20-1 and TRBJ2-2, with D possibly being TRBD2 (5 bases). The CDR3 extends over 15 amino acids. V was cut by 6 bases and J by 2 bases, with 16 bases left in between. CDR1 and CDR2 from the germline V gene are DFQATT and SNEGSKA (reference sequence).

This clonotype was picked up many times. The J gene is TRBJ2-2, the V gene TRBV7-2, with 8 bases matching TRBD1. The CDR3 is 15 residues long. Germline CDR1 reads SGHTA; CDR2 reads FQGNSA. The ends lost 1 base at V and 4 bases at J; junction bases unmatched: 2. CDR3 DNA: TGTGCCAGCAGCTTAGGACAGGGGAGCACCGGGGAGCTGTTTTTT. Protein product: CASSLGQGSTGELFF.

Ten or more counts support this clonotype. The gene calls are TRBV20-1 and TRBJ2-3, with 10 nucleotides matching TRBD2. The CDR3 consists of 13 residues. Trimming took 7 bases from V and 2 from J; bases not matched to a gene: 3. Germline assignment: CDR1 DFQATT and CDR2 SNEGSKA (reference sequence). The CDR3 sequence is CSVAGGPTDTQYF. For the CDR3, the DNA is TGCAGTGTAGCGGGGGGACCCACAGATACGCAGTATTTT.

This clonotype was detected many times. The chain uses TRBV7-3 and TRBJ2-5; 10 bases are a match to TRBD1. This CDR3 region has 15 residues. The J segment lost 4 bases and the V segment lost 5 bases, leaving 7 bases of the junction unmatched. The V gene's germline CDR1 is SGHTA and CDR2 FQGTGA. CDR3 in DNA: TGTGCCAGCAGCCCGTTGACAGGGGGCGGAGAGACCCAGTACTTC. This gives the protein CASSPLTGGGETQYF. The entire variable domain, with the rest obtained from reference TRBV7-3 and TRBJ2-5, is as follows: GAGVSQTPSNKVTEKGKYVELRCDPISGHTALYWYRQSLGQGPEFLIYFQGTGAADDSGLPNDRFFAVRPEGSVSTLKIQRTERGDSAVYLCASSPLTGGGETQYFGPGTRLLVL.

Remarks on this clonotype: A much larger clone sits a single nucleotide away, making a read error possible. The chain carries TRBV10-3 and TRBJ1-1; D may be TRBD1 (5 bases). Germline assignment: CDR1 ENHRY and CDR2 SYGVKD. This CDR3 contains 12 residues. The CDR3 spells CDISGGNTEAFF. CDR3 sequence (DNA): TGTGACATCAGTGGGGGGAACACTGAAGCTTTCTTT.

This clonotype was picked up many times. The chain has TRBV28 and TRBJ2-5, with 8 bases identical to TRBD1. This CDR3 region has 15 residues. The germline gives CDR1 MDHEN, CDR2 SYDVKM. The J segment lost 2 bases and the V segment lost 4 bases, leaving 6 bases of the junction unmatched. CDR3 amino acids: CASSSGTGIQETQYF. CDR3 DNA sequence: TGTGCCAGCAGTTCCGGGACAGGTATTCAAGAGACCCAGTACTTC.

This clonotype appeared many times. The chain recombines TRBV6-5 with TRBJ1-6, with 10 bases matching TRBD1. From germline, CDR1 is MNHEY and CDR2 SVGAGI. The CDR3 consists of 17 residues. V lost 2 bases to trimming and J lost 7 bases; unmatched junction nucleotides: 8. In DNA form, the CDR3 reads TGTGCCAGCAGTTACGAATGGGACAGGGGTTTGAATTCACCCCTCCACTTT. It specifies CASSYEWDRGLNSPLHF.

The chain joins TRBV4-2 to TRBJ2-3; 8 positions agree with TRBD2. CDR3 length: 18 residues. In germline, CDR1 is LGHNA, CDR2 YNFKEQ. The J segment lost 2 bases and the V segment lost 6 bases, leaving 16 bases of the junction unmatched. The CDR3 loop reads CASRQKRPRGVDTDTQYF. The CDR3 DNA reads TGTGCCAGCAGACAAAAAAGACCGCGGGGGGTCGACACAGATACGCAGTATTTT.

This clonotype was observed many times. The chain uses TRBV3-1 and TRBJ2-7; D is uncertain. Germline CDR1 is LGHDT and CDR2 is YNNKEL (reference sequence). The CDR3 contains 13 residues. V lost 2 bases, J lost 6 bases, and 11 bases lay in between. The CDR3 DNA is TGTGCCAGCAGCCAAAGATTCCTGGGCGAGCAGTACTTC. This translates into CASSQRFLGEQYF.

This clonotype occurred many times. The J gene is TRBJ1-5, the V gene TRBV7-9; D ambiguous. Trimming removed 1 base at V and 0 bases at J, with 4 bases between. This CDR3 has 14 amino acids. Germline V gene lookup returns CDR1 SEHNR and CDR2 FQNEAQ (reference sequence). CDR3 sequence: CASSLVNSNQPQHF. In nucleotides, the CDR3 is TGTGCCAGCAGCTTAGTAAATAGCAATCAGCCCCAGCATTTT.

This clonotype showed up many times. V is TRBV5-1 and J is TRBJ1-6; TRBD1 might be the D (5 bases). The CDR3 contains 14 residues. Trimming left V 4 bases short and J 7 bases short, with 12 bases between. Germline values: CDR1 SGHRS, CDR2 YFSETQ. CDR3 protein: CASSDGAKNSPLHF. The CDR3 bases are TGCGCCAGCAGCGACGGGGCCAAGAATTCACCCCTCCACTTT.

This clonotype was found many times. The chain employs TRBV6-5 and TRBJ2-5; 12 bases agree with TRBD2. CDR3 length: 15 amino acids. Germline lookup yields CDR1 MNHEY and CDR2 SVGAGI. J was trimmed by 4 bases and V by 5 bases; bases with no gene match: 5. The CDR3 protein is CASSKPGLAGETQYF. The CDR3 nucleotides read TGTGCCAGCAGTAAACCGGGACTAGCGGGAGAGACCCAGTACTTC.

This clonotype was seen repeatedly, ten times or more. The chain combines TRBV20-1 with TRBJ2-6, with D possibly being TRBD1 (6 bases). Trimming removed 6 bases at V and 0 bases at J, with 12 bases between. The CDR3 runs to 15 residues. Germline CDR1 reads DFQATT; CDR2 reads SNEGSKA (reference sequence). CDR3 in amino acids: CSANGQFSGANVLTF. The DNA of the CDR3 is TGCAGTGCAAACGGACAGTTCTCTGGGGCCAACGTCCTGACTTTC.

The table lists this clonotype with many counts. The DNA for the CDR3 is TGCAGGAACCCGGGACAGGGGGCTTTCTTT. Translating it yields CRNPGQGAFF. The chain joins TRBV20-1 to TRBJ1-1; 10 bases map to TRBD1. Germline V CDR1 and CDR2: DFQATT, SNEGSKA (reference sequence). The CDR3 loop spans 10 amino acids.

This clonotype was detected many times. The chain links TRBV9 to TRBJ2-2; maybe TRBD1 (8 bases). The CDR3 length is 15 residues. The V gene's germline CDR1 is SGDLS and CDR2 YYNGEE. The germline V and J ends were trimmed by 4 bases and 9 bases, with 19 bases remaining between them. CDR3 nucleotides: TGTGCCAGCAGCTGGGGGGGACAGGATCTCCGGGAGCTGTTTTTT. Protein sequence: CASSWGGQDLRELFF.

CDR3 loop: CASSLDRVHQPQHF. CDR3 nucleotide sequence: TGTGCCAGCAGTCTGGACAGGGTGCATCAGCCCCAGCATTTT. The rearrangement uses TRBV27 and TRBJ1-5; 8 bases agree with TRBD1. Per germline, CDR1 MNHEY and CDR2 SMNVEV (reference sequence). After removal of 5 bases from V and 5 bases from J, the junction contained 5 bases not matched to a gene. This CDR3 spans 14 amino acids.